Presented here are 20 T cell receptor beta chains from one specimen sequenced in a study of cytomegalovirus exposure and HLA in healthy donors (dated by TCRdb to the late 2010s). The library was generated by the immunoSEQ multiplex PCR assay. For the multiplex PCR, a mixture combining 60 forward primers for TCR Vbeta segments and 13 reverse primers for TCR Jbeta segments was used. TCRdb holds this immuneACCESS table with in-frame rearrangements only. Some clones are missing; in checked studies, unresolved V genes explain under half, and the rest has no known cause. This sample has approximately 180,000 clones in its table, and about three quarters of those were observed once. About 4% of the sample belongs to the ten largest clones. Material for sequencing was PBMCs. Receptors were obtained from a woman in her fifties or sixties in good health and CMV-seropositive.

This clone was seen once. The chain links TRBV28 to TRBJ1-4; 7 bases agree with TRBD1. Germline-derived CDR1 and CDR2 are MDHEN and SYDVKM. This CDR3 has 15 amino acids. Germline trimming cut 9 bases from V and 8 bases from J; bases unmatched to any gene: 15. The CDR3 nucleotides are TGTGCCAGTAAGTCCCCCGGGACAGCCACGGAAAAACTGTTTTTT. This codes for CASKSPGTATEKLFF.

The chain combines TRBV5-4 with TRBJ2-1; 12 bases are shared with TRBD2. V dropped 4 bases and J dropped 0; count of bases not matched to a gene: 8. Germline V gene data show CDR1 as SGHNT and CDR2 as YYREEE (reference sequence). CDR3 size: 18 residues. CDR3 in amino acids: CASSLGASGGASYNEQFF. CDR3 nucleotide sequence: TGTGCCAGCAGCCTAGGGGCTAGCGGGGGGGCCTCCTACAATGAGCAGTTCTTC.

This rearrangement joins TRBV19 to TRBJ1-5, with D possibly being TRBD1 (6 bases). Trimming left V 3 bases short and J 7 bases short, with 19 bases between. Per the germline V gene, CDR1 is LNHDA and CDR2 is SQIVND (reference sequence). The CDR3 consists of 16 residues. The CDR3 DNA reads TGTGCCAGTAGTATCATGATTAGGGGGTATAGGCAGCCCCAGCATTTT. Amino acids: CASSIMIRGYRQPQHF.

This chain links TRBV7-9 with TRBJ1-4; weak D call: TRBD1 (6 bases). Trimming removed 5 bases at V and 1 base at J, with 11 bases between. The CDR3 runs 15 residues. CDR1 is SEHNR and CDR2 is FQNEAQ in the germline V gene (reference sequence). As DNA, the CDR3 is TGTGCCAGCAGCCCAGGACAGAGAACTAATGAAAAACTGTTTTTT. It is translated as CASSPGQRTNEKLFF.

V is TRBV11-2 and J is TRBJ2-5, with 7 bases that match TRBD1. Germline lookup yields CDR1 SGHAT and CDR2 FQNNGV. The CDR3 is 16 amino acids. J lost 5 bases, V lost 2 bases, and 11 bases had no gene match. For the CDR3, the DNA is TGTGCCAGCAGCTTAAAACTAGACAGGGTTGGGGAGACCCAGTACTTC. Its translation: CASSLKLDRVGETQYF. Using reference TRBV11-2 and TRBJ2-5 for the parts outside the CDR3, the full variable domain is EAGVAQSPRYKIIEKRQSVAFWCNPISGHATLYWYQQILGQGPKLLIQFQNNGVVDDSQLPKDRFSAERLKGVDSTLKIQPAKLEDSAVYLCASSLKLDRVGETQYFGPGTRLLVL.

This rearrangement joins TRBV5-1 to TRBJ2-1; D may be TRBD1 (6 bases). Trimming cost V 1 base and J 2 bases, with 13 bases left between them. Germline V lookup: CDR1 SGHRS, CDR2 YFSETQ. The CDR3 is made up of 16 amino acids. For the CDR3, the DNA is TGCGCCAGCAGCTTGTCCCCTACAGGGACCTACAATGAGCAGTTCTTC. Its translation is CASSLSPTGTYNEQFF.

This clone was counted a single time. V gene TRBV28 combines with J gene TRBJ1-4; D remains unclear. This CDR3 is 14 amino acids long. Germline values: CDR1 MDHEN, CDR2 SYDVKM. V lost 8 bases and J lost 0, with 10 bases in between. CDR3 protein: CASCRLSTNEKLFF. The CDR3 DNA reads as TGTGCCAGCTGCCGACTGTCAACTAATGAAAAACTGTTTTTT.

The chain employs TRBV6-5 and TRBJ2-7, with 9 bases identical to TRBD2. V lost 5 bases and J lost 5; bases outside the gene matches: 7. This CDR3 region has 14 residues. Germline V gives CDR1 MNHEY, CDR2 SVGAGI. Here the CDR3 DNA reads TGTGCCAGCAGTCGACTAGCGGCCGTCGACGAGCAGTACTTC. Translation: CASSRLAAVDEQYF.

The chain is built from TRBV11-2 and TRBJ2-3; D not certain. The length of the CDR3 is 11 residues. The V gene's germline CDR1 is SGHAT and CDR2 FQNNGV. Trimming pared 2 bases from V and 6 bases from J, leaving 3 bases between. Here the CDR3 reads CASSLHDTQYF. Written as DNA, the CDR3 is TGTGCCAGCAGCTTACATGATACGCAGTATTTT.

The chain uses TRBV5-5 and TRBJ1-3; 9 bases agree with TRBD1. Germline CDR1 and CDR2: SGHKS and YYEKEE (reference sequence). The CDR3 length is 15 residues. V gave up 4 bases and J gave up 2 bases; unmatched junction bases: 4. CDR3 bases: TGTGCCAGCAGCCCACAGGGGGCGGCTGGAAACACCATATATTTT. Protein product: CASSPQGAAGNTIYF.

Comments on this clone: In the same sample, other DNA sequences code for this CDR3. The chain recombines TRBV19 with TRBJ2-7, with D hard to call. The germline V gene encodes CDR1 LNHDA and CDR2 SQIVND (reference sequence). Trimming left V 3 bases short and J 4 bases short, with 7 bases between. This CDR3 region has 12 residues. The CDR3 DNA sequence: TGTGCCAGTAGTATCCCCGGGTACGAGCAGTACTTC. It yields the protein CASSIPGYEQYF.

In regard to this clone: Germline is not matched at one junction end, which may reflect a read error. V is TRBV4-2 and J is TRBJ2-4; D might be TRBD2 (7 bases). CDR3 length equals 15 residues. Per germline, CDR1 LGHNA and CDR2 YNFKEQ. The chain's CDR3 is CASSQDWRGQNSQYF. The DNA of the CDR3 is TGTGCCAGCAGCCAAGACTGGCGGGGGCAAAACAGTCAGTACTTC.

This rearrangement joins TRBV7-9 to TRBJ1-6; 7 nucleotides line up with TRBD1. Germline CDR1 reads SEHNR; CDR2 reads FQNEAQ (reference sequence). This CDR3 comprises 15 residues. The V segment lost 4 bases and the J segment 7 bases; nucleotides outside the gene matches: 7. CDR3 nucleotide sequence: TGTGCCAGCAGCTCCTTTAGACAGGGAAATTCACCCCTCCACTTT. This translates into CASSSFRQGNSPLHF.

This chain connects TRBV19 to TRBJ1-2; D gene uncertain. With 4 bases removed from V and 8 bases from J, the gap between germline ends came to 20 bases. The CDR3 has 15 residues. Germline CDR1 reads LNHDA; CDR2 reads SQIVND (reference sequence). CDR3 region: CASSTPTLRFVGYTF. The CDR3 nucleotides read TGTGCCAGTAGTACCCCGACTCTACGCTTCGTAGGCTACACCTTC. Looking up the rest from reference TRBV19 and TRBJ1-2 gives the full variable domain: DGGITQSPKYLFRKEGQNVTLSCEQNLNHDAMYWYRQDPGQGLRLIYYSQIVNDFQKGDIAEGYSVSREKKESFPLTVTSAQKNPTAFYLCASSTPTLRFVGYTFGSGTRLTVV.

The CDR3 loop reads CASSLRANYGYTF. CDR3 bases: TGTGCCAGCAGTCTCAGGGCTAACTATGGCTACACCTTC. V and J are TRBV27 and TRBJ1-2, with D possibly being TRBD1 (5 bases). The CDR3 is 13 residues long. Germline values: CDR1 MNHEY, CDR2 SMNVEV (reference sequence). The V end lost 5 bases, the J end lost 0 bases, and 7 bases lay between the germline ends.

This chain joins TRBV4-3 and TRBJ2-1; 8 nucleotides align to TRBD2. The CDR3 length is 17 residues. The V gene's germline CDR1 is LGHNA and CDR2 YSLEER. Trimming took 0 bases from V and 3 from J; bases not matched to a gene: 7. CDR3 in amino acids: CASSQEPSGSNYNEQFF. The DNA of the CDR3 is TGCGCCAGCAGCCAAGAGCCTAGCGGGTCTAACTACAATGAGCAGTTCTTC.

The V gene is TRBV1, the J gene TRBJ2-7; the table's D call, TRBD2, was not checked against the DNA. TRBV1 is a recognized pseudogene. The CDR3 is 15 residues long. This chain's CDR3 is CTSSQSKRGDYEQYF. The DNA of the CDR3 is TGCACCAGCAGCCAATCTAAGCGGGGAGACTACGAGCAGTACTTC.

The chain has TRBV6-6 and TRBJ1-1, with 8 bases that match TRBD1. The length of the CDR3 is 14 residues. Germline lookup yields CDR1 MNHNY and CDR2 SVGAGI (reference sequence). V was clipped by 7 bases and J by 1 base; unmatched bases: 5. The CDR3 DNA follows: TGTGCCAGCACACCGACAGGGGCGAACACTGAAGCTTTCTTT. Residues: CASTPTGANTEAFF.

The J gene is TRBJ2-5, the V gene TRBV6-6; TRBD2 is a possible D gene (7 bases). Germline V gives CDR1 MNHNY, CDR2 SVGAGI (reference sequence). V lost 8 bases, J lost 4 bases, and 14 bases lay in between. The CDR3 sequence is 13 residues long. CDR3: CASEGGIGETQYF. Written as DNA, the CDR3 is TGTGCCAGCGAGGGGGGGATCGGAGAGACCCAGTACTTC.

The chain couples TRBV28 to TRBJ1-2, with D uncertain. Germline V gene data show CDR1 as MDHEN and CDR2 as SYDVKM. The CDR3 length is 13 residues. V was cut by 5 bases and J by 2 bases, with 9 bases left in between. CDR3 protein: CASSPDGNYGYTF. The CDR3 coding sequence is TGTGCCAGCAGTCCAGACGGGAACTATGGCTACACCTTC.